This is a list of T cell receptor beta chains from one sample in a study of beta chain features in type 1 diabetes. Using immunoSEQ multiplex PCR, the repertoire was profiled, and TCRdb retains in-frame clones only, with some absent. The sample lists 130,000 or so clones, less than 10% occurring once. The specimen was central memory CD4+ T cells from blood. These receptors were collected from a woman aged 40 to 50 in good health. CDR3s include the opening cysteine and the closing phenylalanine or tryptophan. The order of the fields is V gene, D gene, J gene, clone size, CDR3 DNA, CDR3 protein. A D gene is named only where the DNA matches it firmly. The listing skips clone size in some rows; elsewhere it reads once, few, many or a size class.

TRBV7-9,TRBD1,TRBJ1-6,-,TGTGCCAGCAGCTTAGGCGGGACAGGGTTACCACCCCTCCACTTT,CASSLGGTGLPPLHF
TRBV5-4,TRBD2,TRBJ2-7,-,TGTGCCAGCAGCTTGGGCGGCGGGGGCTACGAGCAGTACTTC,CASSLGGGGYEQYF
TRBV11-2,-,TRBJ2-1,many,TGTGCCAGCAGCTTTGGCGGGGGCCAGAATGAGCAGTTCTTC,CASSFGGGQNEQFF
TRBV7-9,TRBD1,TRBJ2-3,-,TGTGCCAGCAGCTTAAAGGCAGGGGGAGATACGCAGTATTTT,CASSLKAGGDTQYF
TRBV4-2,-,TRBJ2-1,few,TGTGCCAGCAGCCCGGGGGGCTGGAGCTCCTACAATGAGCAGTTCTTC,CASSPGGWSSYNEQFF
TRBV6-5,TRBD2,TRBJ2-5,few,TGTGCCAGCACCCTGGCGGGGGGGCGCGGGACCCAGTACTTC,CASTLAGGRGTQYF
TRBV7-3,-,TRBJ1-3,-,TGTGCCAGCAGCTTAACTTACTCTGGAAACACCATATATTTT,CASSLTYSGNTIYF
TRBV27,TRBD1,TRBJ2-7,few,TGTGCCAGCAGTCGACCGGGACAGGGAGCCTACGAGCAGTACTTC,CASSRPGQGAYEQYF
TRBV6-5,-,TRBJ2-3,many,TGTGCCAGCAGTATCTCGGGACTCTCCACAGATACGCAGTATTTT,CASSISGLSTDTQYF
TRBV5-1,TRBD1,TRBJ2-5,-,TGCGCCAGCAGCTTGCCACAGGGGTTACAAGAGACCCAGTACTTC,CASSLPQGLQETQYF
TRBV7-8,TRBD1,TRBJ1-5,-,TGTGCCAGCAGCCCTGGGACAGATCTCAATCAGCCCCAGCATTTT,CASSPGTDLNQPQHF
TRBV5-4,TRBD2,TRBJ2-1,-,TGTGCCAGCGGAAGAGCGGGGGGCTCCTACAATGAGCAGTTCTTC,CASGRAGGSYNEQFF
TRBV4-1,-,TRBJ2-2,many,TGCGCCAGCAGCCGTGAATGGCTGGCCGCGAACACCGGGGAGCTGTTTTTT,CASSREWLAANTGELFF
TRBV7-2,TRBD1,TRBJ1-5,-,TGTGCCAGCAGCTTAGGAGTGGGACAGATCAATCAGCCCCAGCATTTT,CASSLGVGQINQPQHF
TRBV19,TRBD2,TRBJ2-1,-,TGTGCCAGTAGTATCGTGGGACTAGGCCCCTACAATGAGCAGTTCTTC,CASSIVGLGPYNEQFF
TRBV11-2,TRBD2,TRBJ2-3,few,TGTGCCAGCAGCCCTGGGACTAGTCCCCGAGATACGCAGTATTTT,CASSPGTSPRDTQYF
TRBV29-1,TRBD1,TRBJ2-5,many,TGCAGCGCCCCCACACCGGGACAGGGGTCGGAGACCCAGTACTTC,CSAPTPGQGSETQYF
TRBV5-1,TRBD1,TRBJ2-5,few,TGCGCCAGCAGCTTGTTTGCCACAGGGGGCCGGGAGACCCAGTACTTC,CASSLFATGGRETQYF